The clone carrying this T cell receptor (beta chain) has only one observation. The record originates from a study of OX40 agonist ivuxolimab in advanced cancers. CDR3 length: 17 residues. Trimming took 4 bases from V and 4 from J, leaving 23 bases between them. Germline CDR1 and CDR2: MGHDK and SYGVNS. This table comes from immunoSEQ multiplex PCR, and its TCRdb copy is limited to in-frame clones, with some not included. There are some 19,000 clones in the sample; approximately 77% occur only once, and around 20% lies in the top ten. The chain recombines TRBV25-1 with TRBJ2-7; D unresolved. The TCR comes from an adult with an advanced solid tumor such as melanoma, head and neck, liver or kidney cancer. This specimen was CD4+ or CD8+ T cells sorted from blood, taken in a trial of the OX40 agonist ivuxolimab. CDR3 sequence (DNA): TGTGCCAGCAGTGGCCCGATAGGTGGTCTCACGAGATACGAGCAGTACTTC. Protein sequence: CASSGPIGGLTRYEQYF.